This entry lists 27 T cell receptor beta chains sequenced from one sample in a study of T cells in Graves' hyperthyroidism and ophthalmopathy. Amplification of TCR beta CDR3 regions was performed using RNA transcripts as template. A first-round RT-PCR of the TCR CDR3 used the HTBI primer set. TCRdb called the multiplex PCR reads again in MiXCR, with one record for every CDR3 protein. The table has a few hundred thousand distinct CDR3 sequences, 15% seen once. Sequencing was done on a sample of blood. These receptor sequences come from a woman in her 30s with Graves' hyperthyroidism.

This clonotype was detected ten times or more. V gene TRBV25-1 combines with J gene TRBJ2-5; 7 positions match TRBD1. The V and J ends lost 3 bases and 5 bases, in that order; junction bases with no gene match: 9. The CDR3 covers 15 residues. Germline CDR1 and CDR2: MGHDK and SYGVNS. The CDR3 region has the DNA TGTGCCAGCAGTGACCATGACAGGGTCGGGGAGACCCAGTACTTC. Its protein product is CASSDHDRVGETQYF.

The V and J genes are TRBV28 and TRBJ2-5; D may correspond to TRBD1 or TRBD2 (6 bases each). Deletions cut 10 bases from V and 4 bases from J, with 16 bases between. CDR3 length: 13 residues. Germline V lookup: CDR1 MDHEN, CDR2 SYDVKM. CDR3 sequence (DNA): TGTGCCACACACTTGGGGGGCCGAGAGACCCAGTACTTC. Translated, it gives CATHLGGRETQYF.

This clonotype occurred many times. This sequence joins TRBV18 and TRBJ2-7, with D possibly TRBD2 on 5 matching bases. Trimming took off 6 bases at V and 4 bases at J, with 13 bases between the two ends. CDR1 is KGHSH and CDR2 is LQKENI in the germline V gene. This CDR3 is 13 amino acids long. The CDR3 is CASSPTGVYEQYF. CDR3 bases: TGTGCCAGCTCGCCGACCGGGGTATACGAGCAGTACTTC.

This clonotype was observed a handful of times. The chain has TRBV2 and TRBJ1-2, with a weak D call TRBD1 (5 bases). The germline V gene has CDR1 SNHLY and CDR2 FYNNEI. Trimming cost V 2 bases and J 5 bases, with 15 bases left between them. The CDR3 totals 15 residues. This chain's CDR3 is CASSESGRAGYGYTF. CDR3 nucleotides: TGTGCCAGCAGTGAAAGTGGCAGGGCTGGGTATGGCTACACCTTC.

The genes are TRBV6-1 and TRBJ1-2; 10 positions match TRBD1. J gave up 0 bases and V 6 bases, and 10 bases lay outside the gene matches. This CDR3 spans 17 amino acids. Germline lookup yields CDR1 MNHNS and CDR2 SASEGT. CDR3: CASRRPGTGAANYGYTF. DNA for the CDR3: TGTGCCAGCAGGAGGCCCGGGACAGGGGCAGCTAACTATGGCTACACCTTC.

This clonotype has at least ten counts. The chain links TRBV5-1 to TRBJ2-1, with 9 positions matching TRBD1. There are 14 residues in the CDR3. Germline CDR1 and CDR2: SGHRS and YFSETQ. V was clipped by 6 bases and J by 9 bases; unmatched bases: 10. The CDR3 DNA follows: TGCGCCAGCACACCCGGGACAGGGTGGGGTGAGCAGTTCTTC. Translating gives CASTPGTGWGEQFF. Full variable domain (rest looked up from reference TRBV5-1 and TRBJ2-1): KAGVTQTPRYLIKTRGQQVTLSCSPISGHRSVSWYQQTPGQGLQFLFEYFSETQRNKGNFPGRFSGRQFSNSRSEMNVSTLELGDSALYLCASTPGTGWGEQFFGPGTRLTVL.

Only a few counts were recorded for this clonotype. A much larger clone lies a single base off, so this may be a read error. The DNA of the CDR3 is TGTGCCAGCAGTTCGCCCGTAGGCGCGTATAGTTCACCCCTCCACTTT. Translated: CASSSPVGAYSSPLHF. The chain joins TRBV27 to TRBJ1-6; unclear D gene. Looked up from germline, CDR1 is MNHEY and CDR2 is SMNVEV (reference sequence). The CDR3 runs to 16 residues.

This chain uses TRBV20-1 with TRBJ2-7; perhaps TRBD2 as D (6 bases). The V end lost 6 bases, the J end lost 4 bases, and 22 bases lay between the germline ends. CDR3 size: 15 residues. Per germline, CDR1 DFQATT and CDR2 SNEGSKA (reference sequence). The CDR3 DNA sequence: TGCAGTGCCCAGACTAGTGCCCTTATGAAATACGAGCAGTACTTC. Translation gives CSAQTSALMKYEQYF.

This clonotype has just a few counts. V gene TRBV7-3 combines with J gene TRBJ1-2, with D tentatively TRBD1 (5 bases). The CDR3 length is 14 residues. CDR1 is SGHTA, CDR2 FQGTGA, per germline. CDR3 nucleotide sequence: TGTGCACCCCCCGGGAGGGGACTATGGTATGGCTACACCTTC. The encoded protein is CAPPGRGLWYGYTF. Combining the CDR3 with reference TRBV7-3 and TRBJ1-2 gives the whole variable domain GAGVSQTPSNKVTEKGKYVELRCDPISGHTALYWYRQSLGQGPEFLIYFQGTGAADDSGLPNDRFFAVRPEGSVSTLKIQRTERGDSAVYLCAPPGRGLWYGYTFGSGTRLTVV.

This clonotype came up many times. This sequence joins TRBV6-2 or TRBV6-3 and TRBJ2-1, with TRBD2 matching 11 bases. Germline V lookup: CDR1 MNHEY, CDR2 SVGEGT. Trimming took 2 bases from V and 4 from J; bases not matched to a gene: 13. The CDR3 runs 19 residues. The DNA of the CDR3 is TGTGCCAGCAGTTACCCCGGGGCAACTAGCGGGAGATATTACAATGAGCAGTTCTTC. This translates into CASSYPGATSGRYYNEQFF.

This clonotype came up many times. CDR3 protein: CASSRNGGEDYEQYF. CDR3 sequence (DNA): TGTGCCAGCAGCCGGAACGGGGGGGAAGACTACGAGCAGTACTTC. The chain has TRBV3-1 and TRBJ2-7; 8 bases align to TRBD2. This CDR3 has 15 amino acids. CDR1 is LGHDT and CDR2 is YNNKEL in the germline V gene (reference sequence). V lost 4 bases and J lost 3; bases outside the gene matches: 8.

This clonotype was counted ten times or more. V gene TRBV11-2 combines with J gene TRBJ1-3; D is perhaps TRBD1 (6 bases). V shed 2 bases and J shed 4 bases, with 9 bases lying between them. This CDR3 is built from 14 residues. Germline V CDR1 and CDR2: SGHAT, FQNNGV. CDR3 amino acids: CASSLQGSGNTIYF. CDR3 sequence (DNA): TGTGCCAGCAGCTTACAGGGGTCGGGAAACACCATATATTTT.

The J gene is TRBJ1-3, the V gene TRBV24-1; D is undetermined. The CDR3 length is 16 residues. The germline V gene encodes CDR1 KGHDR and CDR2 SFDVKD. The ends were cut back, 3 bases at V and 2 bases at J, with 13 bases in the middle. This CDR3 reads CATSDADGYAGNTIYF. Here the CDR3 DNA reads TGTGCCACCAGTGATGCCGACGGTTATGCTGGAAACACCATATATTTT.

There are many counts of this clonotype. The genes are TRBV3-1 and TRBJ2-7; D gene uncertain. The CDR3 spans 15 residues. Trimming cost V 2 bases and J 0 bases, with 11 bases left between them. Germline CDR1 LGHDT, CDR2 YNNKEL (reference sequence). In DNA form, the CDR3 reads TGTGCCAGCAGCCAATCCTTCCACAACTCCTACGAGCAGTACTTC. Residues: CASSQSFHNSYEQYF.

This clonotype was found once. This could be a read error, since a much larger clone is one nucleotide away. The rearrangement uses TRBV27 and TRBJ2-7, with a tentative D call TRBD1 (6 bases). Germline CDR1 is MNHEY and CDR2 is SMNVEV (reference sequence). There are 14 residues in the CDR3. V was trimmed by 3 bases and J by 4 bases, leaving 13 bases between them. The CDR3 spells CASSLQGRTYEQYF. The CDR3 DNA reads TGTGCCAGCAGTTTGCAGGGGAGAACTTACGAGCAGTACTTC.

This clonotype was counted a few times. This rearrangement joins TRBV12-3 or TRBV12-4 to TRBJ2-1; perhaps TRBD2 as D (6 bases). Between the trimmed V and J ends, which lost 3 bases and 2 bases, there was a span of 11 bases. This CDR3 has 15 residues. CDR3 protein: CASSFTSFAYNEQFF. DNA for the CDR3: TGTGCCAGCAGTTTTACTAGCTTCGCCTACAATGAGCAGTTCTTC.

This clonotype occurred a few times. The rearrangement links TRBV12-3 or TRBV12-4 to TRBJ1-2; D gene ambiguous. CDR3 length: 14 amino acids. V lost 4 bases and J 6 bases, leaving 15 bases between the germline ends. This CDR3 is CASSSLERNHGYTF. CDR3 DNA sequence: TGTGCCAGCAGTTCGCTGGAGAGAAACCATGGCTACACCTTC.

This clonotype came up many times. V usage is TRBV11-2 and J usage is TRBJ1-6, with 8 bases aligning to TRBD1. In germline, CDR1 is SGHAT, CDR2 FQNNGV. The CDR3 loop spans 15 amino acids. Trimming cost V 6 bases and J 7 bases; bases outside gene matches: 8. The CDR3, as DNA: TGTGCCAGCAGGAAACCCGGGACAGGCAATTCACCCCTCCACTTT. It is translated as CASRKPGTGNSPLHF.

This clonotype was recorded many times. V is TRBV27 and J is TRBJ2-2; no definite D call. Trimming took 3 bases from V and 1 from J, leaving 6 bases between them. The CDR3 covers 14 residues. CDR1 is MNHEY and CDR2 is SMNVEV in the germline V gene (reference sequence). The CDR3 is CASSFEVNTGELFF. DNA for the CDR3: TGTGCCAGCAGTTTTGAAGTGAACACCGGGGAGCTGTTTTTT.

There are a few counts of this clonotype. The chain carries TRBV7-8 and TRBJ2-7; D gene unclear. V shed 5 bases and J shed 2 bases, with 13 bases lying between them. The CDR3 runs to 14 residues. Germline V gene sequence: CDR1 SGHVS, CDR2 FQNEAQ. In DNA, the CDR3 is TGTGCCAGCAGCCCTATGGGGTTAGCCTACGAGCAGTACTTC. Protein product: CASSPMGLAYEQYF.

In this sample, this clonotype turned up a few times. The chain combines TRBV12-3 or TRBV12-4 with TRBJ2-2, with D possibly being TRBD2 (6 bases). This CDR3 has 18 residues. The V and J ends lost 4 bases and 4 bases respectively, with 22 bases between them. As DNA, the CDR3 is TGTGCCAGCAGTTCGAACCCTCGTGTTGGGGGGAGCACCGGGGAGCTGTTTTTT. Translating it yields CASSSNPRVGGSTGELFF.

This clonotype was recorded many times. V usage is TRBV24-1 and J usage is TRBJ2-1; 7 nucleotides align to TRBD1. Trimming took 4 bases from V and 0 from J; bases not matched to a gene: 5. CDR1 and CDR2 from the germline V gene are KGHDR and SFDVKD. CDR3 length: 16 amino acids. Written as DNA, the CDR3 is TGTGCCACCAGTGACCCGACAGGGAGCTCCTACAATGAGCAGTTCTTC. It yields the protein CATSDPTGSSYNEQFF.

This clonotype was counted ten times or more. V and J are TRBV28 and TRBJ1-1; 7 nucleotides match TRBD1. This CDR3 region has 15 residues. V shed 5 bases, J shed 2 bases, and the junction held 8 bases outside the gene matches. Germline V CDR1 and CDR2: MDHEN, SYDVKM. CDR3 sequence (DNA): TGTGCCAGCAGTATACCACAGGGGCCTAACACTGAAGCTTTCTTT. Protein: CASSIPQGPNTEAFF.

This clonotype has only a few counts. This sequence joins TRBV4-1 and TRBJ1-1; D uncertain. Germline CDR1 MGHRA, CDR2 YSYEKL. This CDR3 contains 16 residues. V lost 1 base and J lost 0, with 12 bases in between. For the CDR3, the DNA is TGCGCCAGCAGCCAAGCTTTCAGACGGATGAACACTGAAGCTTTCTTT. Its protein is CASSQAFRRMNTEAFF.

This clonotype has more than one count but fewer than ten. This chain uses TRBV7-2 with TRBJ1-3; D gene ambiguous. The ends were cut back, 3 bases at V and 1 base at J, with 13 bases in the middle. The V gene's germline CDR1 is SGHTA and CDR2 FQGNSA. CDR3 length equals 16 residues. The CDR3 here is CASSFYEGGSGNTIYF. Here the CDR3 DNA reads TGTGCCAGCAGCTTCTATGAGGGAGGGTCTGGAAACACCATATATTTT. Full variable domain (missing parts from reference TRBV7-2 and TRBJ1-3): GAGVSQSPSNKVTEKGKDVELRCDPISGHTALYWYRQSLGQGLEFLIYFQGNSAPDKSGLPSDRFSAERTGGSVSTLTIQRTQQEDSAVYLCASSFYEGGSGNTIYFGEGSWLTVV.

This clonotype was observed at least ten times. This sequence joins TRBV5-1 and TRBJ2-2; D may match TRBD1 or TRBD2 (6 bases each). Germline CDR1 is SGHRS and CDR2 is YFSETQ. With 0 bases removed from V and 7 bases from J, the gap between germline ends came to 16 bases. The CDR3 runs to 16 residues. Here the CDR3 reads CASSLVGGLDNGELFF. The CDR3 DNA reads TGCGCCAGCAGCTTGGTAGGGGGACTTGACAACGGGGAGCTGTTTTTT. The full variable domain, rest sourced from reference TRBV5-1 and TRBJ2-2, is KAGVTQTPRYLIKTRGQQVTLSCSPISGHRSVSWYQQTPGQGLQFLFEYFSETQRNKGNFPGRFSGRQFSNSRSEMNVSTLELGDSALYLCASSLVGGLDNGELFFGEGSRLTVL.

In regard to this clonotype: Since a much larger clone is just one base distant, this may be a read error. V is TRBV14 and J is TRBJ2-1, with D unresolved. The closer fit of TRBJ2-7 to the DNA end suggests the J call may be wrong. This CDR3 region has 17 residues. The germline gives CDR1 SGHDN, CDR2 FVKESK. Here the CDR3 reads CASSQEPPWQTVNEQYF. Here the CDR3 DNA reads TGTGCCAGCAGCCAAGAACCCCCATGGCAGACCGTCAATGAGCAGTACTTC.